The clone carrying this T cell receptor beta chain was detected ten times or more. The antigen is undetermined. During its preparation, the TCRbeta library received unique molecular identifiers. TCRdb reprocessed the PCR reads with MiXCR, giving one entry per CDR3 protein. This table has around 440,000 distinct CDR3 sequences, over 9.5% appearing once. Germline values: CDR1 SEHNR, CDR2 FQNEAQ (reference sequence). CDR3 length: 13 amino acids. Trimming removed 5 bases at V and 7 bases at J, with 13 bases between. These data originate in a study of T-cell reconstitution after alpha-beta-depleted transplantation in children. Findings and caveats of the study: Hyperexpanded clones declined; after one year, newly produced T cells mostly supplied diversity.

The source is a child aged 2-9 years with inherited bone marrow failure, due to receive a stem cell transplant. The genes are TRBV7-9 and TRBJ2-3; the D is unclear. The sequences come from PBMCs, collected before TCRalphabeta/CD19-depleted stem cell transplant. The CDR3 coding sequence is TGTGCCAGCAGCAACGGCTTGGGGTATACGCAGTATTTT. The encoded protein is CASSNGLGYTQYF.